These 11 T cell receptor beta chains came from one sample sequenced in a study of PD-L1 blockade in urothelial cancer. Libraries were prepared by immunoSEQ multiplex PCR; TCRdb keeps only in-frame clonotypes and omits some of them. In the table there are under 120,000 clones, over 75% of which are singletons. This specimen was PBMCs, taken around atezolizumab (anti-PD-L1) treatment. The receptors were sampled from a man in his forties or fifties with urothelial cancer.

The rearrangement links TRBV25-1 to TRBJ2-7; unclear D gene. The germline V and J ends were trimmed by 1 base and 4 bases, with 11 bases remaining between them. This CDR3 has 14 residues. Germline V gene sequence: CDR1 MGHDK, CDR2 SYGVNS. This CDR3 is CASSESTSRYEQYF. The CDR3 DNA sequence: TGTGCCAGCAGTGAATCCACCAGCAGGTACGAGCAGTACTTC.

The chain combines TRBV19 with TRBJ2-5, with TRBD2 matching 11 bases. The germline gives CDR1 LNHDA, CDR2 SQIVND (reference sequence). The CDR3 is 15 amino acids. After removal of 1 base from V and 6 bases from J, the junction contained 4 bases not matched to a gene. CDR3 in DNA: TGTGCCAGTAGTATAGGACTAGCGGGGTCTAAGACCCAGTACTTC. It translates to CASSIGLAGSKTQYF.

This clone has ten or more counts. This chain links TRBV2 with TRBJ2-3; 9 nucleotides line up with TRBD2. Germline V CDR1 and CDR2: SNHLY, FYNNEI. Trimming at V came to 6 bases and at J to 1 base, leaving 8 bases not matched to a gene. The CDR3 is 16 residues long. The CDR3 region is CASSRRTSAGTDTQYF. The CDR3 bases are TGTGCCAGCAGCCGAAGGACTAGCGCTGGCACAGATACGCAGTATTTT.

V and J are TRBV7-9 and TRBJ2-3; D uncertain. Germline V CDR1 and CDR2: SEHNR, FQNEAQ (reference sequence). The CDR3 has 11 residues. V gave up 11 bases and J gave up 2 bases, with 8 bases separating them. The CDR3 loop is CASVDTDTQYF. DNA of the CDR3: TGTGCCTCGGTAGACACAGATACGCAGTATTTT.

The chain uses TRBV30 and TRBJ2-1; no clear D. V was pared by 0 bases and J by 7 bases, with 10 bases between. CDR1 is GTSNPN and CDR2 is SVGIG in the germline V gene (reference sequence). This CDR3 comprises 13 residues. CDR3 coding DNA: TGTGCCTGGAGTGTTCACAATTTAAATGAGCAGTTCTTC. Its translation is CAWSVHNLNEQFF.

The rearrangement uses TRBV10-1 and TRBJ2-7; tentative D call: TRBD2 (6 bases). The CDR3 runs to 14 residues. From germline, CDR1 is WNHNN and CDR2 SYGVQD (reference sequence). The V end was cut by 4 bases, the J end by 5 bases, with 15 bases between. CDR3 in DNA: TGCGCCAGCAGTGTGGGGTCGGCGGGGCACGAGCAGTACTTC. Its protein is CASSVGSAGHEQYF.

The chain links TRBV28 to TRBJ2-7, with 12 bases lining up with TRBD1. The CDR3 covers 15 residues. Germline CDR1 MDHEN, CDR2 SYDVKM. Trimming removed 5 bases from V and 4 bases from J; junction bases left unmatched: 6. The CDR3 region is CASSPGDRGPYEQYF. The CDR3, as DNA: TGTGCCAGCAGTCCCGGGGACAGGGGGCCTTACGAGCAGTACTTC.

The chain employs TRBV2 and TRBJ1-2; D gene unclear. CDR1 and CDR2 from the germline V gene are SNHLY and FYNNEI. V was cut by 8 bases and J by 4 bases, with 14 bases left in between. This CDR3 has 13 residues. The CDR3 loop reads CASRGDYGYGYTF. The DNA of the CDR3 is TGTGCCAGCCGGGGAGATTATGGCTATGGCTACACCTTC. Full variable domain (outside the CDR3, taken from reference TRBV2 and TRBJ1-2): EPEVTQTPSHQVTQMGQEVILRCVPISNHLYFYWYRQILGQKVEFLVSFYNNEISEKSEIFDDQFSVERPDGSNFTLKIRSTKLEDSAMYFCASRGDYGYGYTFGSGTRLTVV.

V usage is TRBV10-3 and J usage is TRBJ2-1, with 9 bases that match TRBD2. Per germline, CDR1 ENHRY and CDR2 SYGVKD. The CDR3 runs to 14 residues. Trimming cost V 6 bases and J 4 bases; bases outside gene matches: 4. In DNA, the CDR3 is TGTGCCATCAGGACTAGCGGAGGATACAATGAGCAGTTCTTC. This encodes CAIRTSGGYNEQFF.

The chain employs TRBV11-2 and TRBJ2-1, with TRBD2 identical over 8 bases. The CDR3 covers 18 residues. Germline V CDR1 and CDR2: SGHAT, FQNNGV. After removal of 4 bases from V and 0 bases from J, the junction contained 11 bases not matched to a gene. CDR3 sequence (DNA): TGTGCCAGCAGCTCGGCGGGCCTAGCGGGTCGCTCCTACAATGAGCAGTTCTTC. Translation: CASSSAGLAGRSYNEQFF.

The chain carries TRBV29-1 and TRBJ1-1, with a weak D call TRBD1 (6 bases). The CDR3 has 13 residues. The germline V gene encodes CDR1 SQVTM and CDR2 ANQGSEA. Trimming took 8 bases from V and 0 from J, leaving 13 bases between them. The CDR3: CSFRRQVNTEAFF. The CDR3 DNA follows: TGCAGCTTCCGCCGACAGGTGAACACTGAAGCTTTCTTT.